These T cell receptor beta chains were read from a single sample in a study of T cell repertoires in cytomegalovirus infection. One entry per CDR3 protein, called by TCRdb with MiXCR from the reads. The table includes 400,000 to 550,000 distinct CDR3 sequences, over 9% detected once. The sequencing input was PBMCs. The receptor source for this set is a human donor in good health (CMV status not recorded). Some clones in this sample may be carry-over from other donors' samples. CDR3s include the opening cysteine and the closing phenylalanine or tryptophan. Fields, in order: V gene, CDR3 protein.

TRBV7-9,CASCHPYEMGGYEQYF
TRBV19,CASSPRGAGEKLFF
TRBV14,CASSFRVVGDGYTF
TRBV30,CAWSVGVKETQYF
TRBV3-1,CASSQRDKRNTEAFF
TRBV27,CASRITSGSTYEQYF
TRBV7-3,CASSLGRPNNEQFF
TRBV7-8,CASSLEKAIQRGTSEEYNEQFF
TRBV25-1,CASGWTGNTGELFF
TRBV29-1,CSTLRGSNTGELFF
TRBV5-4,CASSLVTAASSTDTQYF
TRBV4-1,CASSQEQGGGSGNTIYF
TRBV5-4,CASSRGPGNGYTF
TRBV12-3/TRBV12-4,CASGERDSKDEQYF
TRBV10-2,CASSASKNTEAFF
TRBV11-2,CASSPWTGRADTEAFF
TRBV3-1,CASSQDLAWYNEQFF
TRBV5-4,CASSFAGVAEAFF
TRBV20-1,CSASATSADTQYF
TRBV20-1,CSARVLGDLRGGSSYEQYF
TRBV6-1,CASSTPSGSLTGELFF
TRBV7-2,CASSLGWGDTQYF
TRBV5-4,CASSLGASRVTGELFF
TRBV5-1,CASNGLAGRGDQETQYF
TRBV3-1,CASSTPGDLIAKNIQYF
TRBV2,CASSAFGGRDQPQHF
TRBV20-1,CSASRAGTGSMNTEAFF
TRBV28,CASSFPTGGHYGYTF
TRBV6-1,CASSEGLGPNEQFF
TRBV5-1,CASSLPSGRDTEAFF
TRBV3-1,CASSQDLVAGQLFF
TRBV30,CAWSVGLGENIQYF
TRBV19,CASSIPSAGYGYTF